Shown below are 26 T cell receptor beta chains from a single sample sequenced in a study of blood T cell repertoires in COVID-19. Data came from immunoSEQ multiplex PCR; TCRdb stores just in-frame clones and leaves some out. The data contain 250,000 to 300,000 clones, 89% of them singletons. Material for sequencing was peripheral blood. The receptors derive from a middle-aged woman who had recovered from COVID-19.

The chain recombines TRBV6-5 with TRBJ2-4; 7 bases fit TRBD1. Germline lookup yields CDR1 MNHEY and CDR2 SVGAGI. The CDR3 is 16 residues long. J lost 0 bases, V lost 4 bases, and 6 bases had no gene match. The CDR3 sequence: CASSSPTGTAKNIQYF. CDR3 sequence (DNA): TGTGCCAGCAGTTCCCCGACAGGGACAGCCAAAAACATTCAGTACTTC.

The chain combines TRBV9 with TRBJ1-4; maybe TRBD1 (5 bases). The CDR3 is 15 residues long. V was shortened by 4 bases and J by 4 bases, with 14 bases between the two germline ends. Germline-derived CDR1 and CDR2 are SGDLS and YYNGEE. CDR3 nucleotide sequence: TGTGCCAGCAGCCCTGGGACTCTTGGTAATGAAAAACTGTTTTTT. Translating it yields CASSPGTLGNEKLFF.

The chain couples TRBV5-6 to TRBJ2-7; 8 nucleotides align to TRBD1. Unmatched junction bases numbered 6, after V lost 3 bases and J lost 7 bases. Germline CDR1 reads SGHDT; CDR2 reads YYEEEE. The CDR3 loop spans 13 amino acids. CDR3 protein: CASSWDRSGEQYF. The CDR3 DNA sequence: TGTGCCAGCAGCTGGGACAGGTCAGGGGAGCAGTACTTC.

V gene TRBV11-3 combines with J gene TRBJ2-3; tentatively, D is TRBD1 (6 bases). Trimming removed 8 bases from V and 0 bases from J, with 12 bases in between. Germline values: CDR1 SGHNT, CDR2 YENEEA. The CDR3 runs to 14 residues. CDR3 in amino acids: CASLRRGSTDTQYF. The CDR3 nucleotides are TGTGCCAGCCTGAGAAGGGGGAGCACAGATACGCAGTATTTT. The whole variable domain, filled in from reference TRBV11-3 and TRBJ2-3, reads EAGVVQSPRYKIIEKKQPVAFWCNPISGHNTLYWYLQNLGQGPELLIRYENEEAVDDSQLPKDRFSAERLKGVDSTLKIQPAELGDSAVYLCASLRRGSTDTQYFGPGTRLTVL.

The V gene is TRBV3-1 (or the pseudogene TRBV3-2), the J gene TRBJ2-7; TRBD2 agrees at 8 bases. V lost 3 bases and J lost 4; bases outside the gene matches: 2. Per the germline V gene, CDR1 is LGHDT and CDR2 is YNNKEL (reference sequence). CDR3 length: 13 amino acids. CDR3 DNA sequence: TGTGCCAGCAGCCACCGGGGGGGTTACGAGCAGTACTTC. This encodes CASSHRGGYEQYF.

The V call is TRBV19, the J call TRBJ1-1; maybe TRBD1 (6 bases). CDR3 length: 16 residues. V lost 7 bases and J 5 bases, leaving 23 bases between the germline ends. CDR1 and CDR2 (germline): LNHDA, SQIVND (reference sequence). The CDR3 loop is CASIEPGGARRTEAFF. Here the CDR3 DNA reads TGTGCCAGTATCGAACCGGGGGGGGCCCGGAGAACTGAAGCTTTCTTT. The full variable domain, rest sourced from reference TRBV19 and TRBJ1-1, is DGGITQSPKYLFRKEGQNVTLSCEQNLNHDAMYWYRQDPGQGLRLIYYSQIVNDFQKGDIAEGYSVSREKKESFPLTVTSAQKNPTAFYLCASIEPGGARRTEAFFGQGTRLTVV.

V gene TRBV3-1 (or the pseudogene TRBV3-2) combines with J gene TRBJ2-1; 14 positions match TRBD2. This CDR3 is built from 16 residues. CDR1 LGHDT and CDR2 YNNKEL come from the germline V gene (reference sequence). V lost 0 bases and J lost 11; bases outside the gene matches: 6. The CDR3 DNA reads as TGTGCCAGCAGCCAAGACTGGACTAGCGGGAGGTCACAGCAGTTCTTC. Translated, it gives CASSQDWTSGRSQQFF.

The chain recombines TRBV21-1 with TRBJ2-7; the D call TRBD1 from the table was never checked on the DNA. TRBV21-1 is labeled a pseudogene. This CDR3 has 17 residues. The CDR3 DNA reads TGTGCCAGCAGCAACTCAAGAAGGGCGGGACAGGACTACGAGCAGTACTTC. As protein: CASSNSRRAGQDYEQYF.

The chain recombines TRBV28 with TRBJ2-7, with 10 bases lining up with TRBD2. The CDR3 extends over 15 amino acids. V was pared by 6 bases and J by 0 bases, with 5 bases of the junction left unmatched. The V gene's germline CDR1 is MDHEN and CDR2 SYDVKM. The CDR3 sequence: CASRGGLASSYEQYF. In DNA, the CDR3 is TGTGCCAGCAGGGGGGGACTAGCGAGCTCCTACGAGCAGTACTTC.

The chain combines TRBV27 with TRBJ2-7; tentative D call: TRBD1 (5 bases). V lost 5 bases and J lost 4, with 18 bases in between. Germline CDR1 MNHEY, CDR2 SMNVEV (reference sequence). The CDR3 consists of 15 residues. CDR3 coding DNA: TGTGCCAGCAGTGAAGTAGGGGCGGCCGCTTACGAGCAGTACTTC. Residues: CASSEVGAAAYEQYF.

The V and J genes are TRBV2 and TRBJ2-1; 8 bases fit TRBD2. The CDR3 runs to 15 residues. V was clipped by 8 bases and J by 4 bases; unmatched bases: 10. Germline V gene sequence: CDR1 SNHLY, CDR2 FYNNEI. CDR3 DNA sequence: TGTGCCAGCTGCCCCGAAACTAGCGGATACAATGAGCAGTTCTTC. This codes for CASCPETSGYNEQFF.

The table lists this clone with a count of one. This chain links TRBV5-1 with TRBJ2-5; 7 bases match TRBD1. V gave up 4 bases and J gave up 1 base; unmatched junction bases: 7. Per the germline V gene, CDR1 is SGHRS and CDR2 is YFSETQ. The CDR3 runs 15 residues. CDR3: CASSVTGLGQETQYF. DNA of the CDR3: TGCGCCAGCAGCGTGACAGGGCTTGGCCAAGAGACCCAGTACTTC.

V and J are TRBV7-2 and TRBJ2-7; maybe TRBD2 (6 bases). Germline CDR1 and CDR2: SGHTA and FQGNSA. Trimming cost V 5 bases and J 3 bases, with 14 bases left between them. This CDR3 contains 14 residues. CDR3 sequence (DNA): TGTGCCAGCAGCCCGAGGGACTTCCACTACGAGCAGTACTTC. Protein sequence: CASSPRDFHYEQYF.

V is TRBV10-3 and J is TRBJ1-3, with 12 bases lining up with TRBD1. The length of the CDR3 is 16 residues. With V trimmed by 4 bases and J by 4 bases, 5 bases remained unmatched. Germline values: CDR1 ENHRY, CDR2 SYGVKD. This CDR3 reads CAISGRDRGRGNTIYF. The CDR3, as DNA: TGTGCCATCAGTGGCCGGGACAGGGGGCGCGGAAACACCATATATTTT.

This clone was found once. The J gene is TRBJ2-2, the V gene TRBV10-2; TRBD2 is a possible D gene (6 bases). The CDR3 contains 15 residues. Trimming took 3 bases from V and 1 from J, leaving 9 bases between them. Germline CDR1 and CDR2: WSHSY and SAAADI. CDR3 loop: CASSDGTGNTGELFF. CDR3 sequence (DNA): TGCGCCAGCAGTGACGGGACTGGGAACACCGGGGAGCTGTTTTTT.

The chain carries TRBV6-5 and TRBJ2-1; 8 bases map to TRBD1. Germline CDR1 reads MNHEY; CDR2 reads SVGAGI. V shed 7 bases and J 8 bases; nucleotides not matched to a gene: 10. The CDR3 extends over 14 amino acids. CDR3 in DNA: TGTGCCAGCAATTGGGCAGGGGGCATCTATGAGCAGTTCTTC. Protein: CASNWAGGIYEQFF.

This chain joins TRBV6-6 and TRBJ1-6; 7 nucleotides align to TRBD1. Trimming took 6 bases from V and 5 from J; bases not matched to a gene: 10. The germline V gene encodes CDR1 MNHNY and CDR2 SVGAGI (reference sequence). The length of the CDR3 is 16 residues. CDR3 sequence (DNA): TGTGCCAGCAGCCTTAGGAGGGGGCGAGATAATTCACCCCTCCACTTT. It encodes CASSLRRGRDNSPLHF.

The CDR3 protein is CASSLGVHYGYTF. The CDR3 DNA reads TGCGCCAGCAGCTTGGGAGTTCATTATGGCTACACCTTC. The chain joins TRBV5-1 to TRBJ1-2; no firm D call. The CDR3 is made up of 13 amino acids. V was pared by 0 bases and J by 5 bases, with 8 bases between. Per germline, CDR1 SGHRS and CDR2 YFSETQ.

The chain combines TRBV23-1 with TRBJ2-7, with 9 bases identical to TRBD1. TRBV23-1 is an ORF, with its function uncertain. This CDR3 has 15 residues. The V gene end was trimmed by 0 bases and the J gene end by 5 bases; junction bases not matched to a gene: 5. The CDR3 bases are TGCGCCAGCAGTCAATCGTGTGGGGACAGGGACGAGCAGTACTTC. Residues: CASSQSCGDRDEQYF.

The chain links TRBV9 to TRBJ2-3, with 9 bases that match TRBD2. There are 18 residues in the CDR3. The V gene end was trimmed by 3 bases and the J gene end by 0 bases; junction bases not matched to a gene: 11. CDR1 SGDLS and CDR2 YYNGEE come from the germline V gene. The CDR3 loop reads CASSGTGTSTVSTDTQYF. CDR3 nucleotide sequence: TGTGCCAGCAGCGGCACCGGGACTAGCACCGTAAGCACAGATACGCAGTATTTT.

The chain employs TRBV27 and TRBJ1-2, with unresolved D. Germline V gives CDR1 MNHEY, CDR2 SMNVEV (reference sequence). V shed 2 bases and J shed 8 bases, with 12 bases lying between them. The CDR3 has 13 amino acids. The CDR3 reads CASSLRGGIGYTF. CDR3 in DNA: TGTGCCAGCAGTTTAAGAGGAGGGATAGGCTACACCTTC.

The rearrangement joins TRBV3-1 (or the pseudogene TRBV3-2) to TRBJ2-5, with TRBD2 matching 11 bases. This CDR3 is 20 amino acids long. The ends lost 4 bases at V and 0 bases at J; junction bases unmatched: 16. Germline loops: CDR1 LGHDT, CDR2 YNNKEL (reference sequence). The CDR3 is CASSPPRTRTSGPHQETQYF. As DNA, the CDR3 is TGTGCCAGCAGCCCACCGCGGACCCGGACTAGCGGGCCGCACCAAGAGACCCAGTACTTC.

The V gene is TRBV12-3 or TRBV12-4, the J gene TRBJ2-3, with TRBD2 matching 7 bases. The V and J ends lost 10 bases and 3 bases, in that order; junction bases with no gene match: 7. The length of the CDR3 is 13 residues. The CDR3 DNA sequence: TGTGCCACAAGACTAGCTATGACAGATACGCAGTATTTT. It is translated as CATRLAMTDTQYF.

This clone has only a few counts. V and J are TRBV7-9 and TRBJ2-1, with 14 positions matching TRBD2. The V segment lost 5 bases and the J segment 7 bases; nucleotides outside the gene matches: 4. This CDR3 has 15 residues. Germline V gives CDR1 SEHNR, CDR2 FQNEAQ (reference sequence). The CDR3 region is CASSPGTSGSNEQFF. CDR3 DNA: TGTGCCAGCAGCCCCGGGACTAGCGGGAGTAATGAGCAGTTCTTC.

The rearrangement links TRBV19 to TRBJ1-5, with D maybe TRBD1 (5 bases). Trimming stripped 6 bases from V and 0 bases from J, with 15 bases between. Germline V gene sequence: CDR1 LNHDA, CDR2 SQIVND (reference sequence). The CDR3 sequence is 16 residues long. CDR3 sequence (DNA): TGTGCCAGTAGGTGGTGGGGCTCTCCTAGCAATCAGCCCCAGCATTTT. Its translation: CASRWWGSPSNQPQHF.

The rearrangement links TRBV5-1 to TRBJ2-2; 7 nucleotides line up with TRBD2. Per germline, CDR1 SGHRS and CDR2 YFSETQ. Trimming cost V 5 bases and J 5 bases; bases outside gene matches: 6. This CDR3 comprises 14 residues. The CDR3 loop reads CASSLGRWTGELFF. CDR3 sequence (DNA): TGCGCCAGCAGTCTCGGGAGGTGGACCGGGGAGCTGTTTTTT.